Listed here is a single T cell receptor (beta chain). Its antigen is unidentified. The data stem from a study of cytomegalovirus exposure and HLA in healthy donors. The CDR3 loop spans 13 amino acids. The germline V gene has CDR1 MDHEN and CDR2 SYDVKM. Deletions cut 11 bases from V and 3 bases from J, with 16 bases between. Healthy bone marrow donors made up the cohort. Whole-study results and caveats: A link between a missense DCLRE1C variant and TCR beta V- and J-gene trimming emerged from a later analysis. HLA alleles were associated with 15,000 to 20,000 TCR beta sequences in a later analysis at 0.05 false discovery rate.

Primers: 60 Vbeta forward and 13 Jbeta reverse. Libraries were prepared by immunoSEQ multiplex PCR; TCRdb keeps only in-frame clonotypes and omits some of them. Of some 150,000 clones listed, 76% are singletons. The chain combines TRBV28 with TRBJ1-1; the D is unclear. The source is a woman between 35 and 50 years old in good health and CMV-seronegative. The material sequenced was PBMCs. As DNA, the CDR3 is TGTGCCGGTAGGTCGGTTCGGGACACTGAAGCTTTCTTT. It encodes CAGRSVRDTEAFF.